The clone carrying this TCR beta chain was seen repeatedly, ten times or more. The data are from a study of regulatory T cells in long-lasting Graves disease. Investigators prepared the TCR beta libraries by applying iRepertoire HTBI primers and Arm-PCR of CDR3 regions. TCRdb reprocessed the multiplex PCR reads via MiXCR and lists one record per CDR3 protein. The table lists fewer than 550,000 distinct CDR3 sequences, 16% of them singletons. Per germline, CDR1 SNHLY and CDR2 FYNNEI. V dropped 6 bases and J dropped 7 bases, with 10 bases sitting between them. This CDR3 is 13 amino acids long. Indicated time point: newly diagnosed GD, antithyroid drugs for less than 3 months. Preparation of the TCR library used RNA extracted from PBMCs. This sample was also put to use in a study of T cells in Graves' hyperthyroidism and ophthalmopathy. In that study: Most thyroid clonotypes that were expanded above 0.001 also turned up in blood.

The chain couples TRBV2 to TRBJ1-6; a possible D gene is TRBD1 (5 bases). The source is a middle-aged woman with Graves disease. Sequencing used peripheral blood mononuclear cells (PBMCs), obtained at new diagnosis, from a patient treated with antithyroid drugs. The CDR3 reads CASSAGWNSPLHF. CDR3 nucleotides: TGTGCCAGCAGCGCAGGGTGGAATTCACCCCTCCACTTT. The full variable domain, its missing parts supplied by reference TRBV2 and TRBJ1-6, is EPEVTQTPSHQVTQMGQEVILRCVPISNHLYFYWYRQILGQKVEFLVSFYNNEISEKSEIFDDQFSVERPDGSNFTLKIRSTKLEDSAMYFCASSAGWNSPLHFGNGTRLTVT.